This T cell receptor beta chain was identified during a study of OX40 agonist ivuxolimab in advanced cancers. In terms of the full investigation: The costimulatory receptor OX40 (CD134) was targeted by ivuxolimab, a fully human IgG2 agonistic monoclonal antibody. A male proportion of about 79% and a mean age of approximately 55 years, ranging from about 20 to 79, were recorded for the dose-escalation cohort. Of the approximately 54 patients in dose escalation, 19 had hepatocellular carcinoma, roughly 15 had melanoma, 9 had renal cell carcinoma and 9 had head and neck cancer. The purpose of peripheral TCRbeta sequencing was to test whether ivuxolimab changed TCR sequence diversity and led to clonal T-cell expansion. Patients were allowed to have had prior anti-PD-1, anti-PD-L1 or anti-CTLA-4 therapy, and approximately 40% of the dose-escalation patients had previously received checkpoint inhibitors. Intravenous ivuxolimab was administered to patients every 2 weeks at six dose levels: 0.01, 0.1, 0.3, 1.5, 3 and 10 mg/kg. Partial responses occurred in three dose-escalation patients: two with cutaneous melanoma and one with hepatocellular carcinoma. The monotherapy dose-escalation portion (N ≈ 57 patients) of the phase I ivuxolimab trial is reported in the paper. The research as a whole found: Low levels of normalized T-cell clonal expansion were also shown by some nonresponding patients. After ivuxolimab, more expanded clones were found on average in CD8+ T cells than in CD4+ T cells. Partial responders in the 0.1-3.0 mg/kg groups had among the lowest normalized peripheral clonal expansion, especially among CD8+ T cells. At doses of 0.1 to 3.0 mg/kg, clonal expansion of both CD4+ and CD8+ blood T cells was observed from baseline to week 6. Antigen specificity was not determined for the clonally expanded peripheral T cells.

Patients with a history of autoimmune disease or receiving systemic immunosuppression were excluded from the trial. In every dose cohort, peripheral blood was drawn for TCR sequencing at baseline, cycle 4 day 1, and cycle 7 day 1. Samples came from an open-label, multicenter, first-in-human phase I dose-escalation trial of ivuxolimab. Adults with locally advanced or metastatic head and neck squamous cell, hepatocellular, melanoma or renal cell carcinoma were enrolled in the trial. Before TCR sequencing, CD4+ and CD8+ T cells were separately sorted from peripheral blood. The germline V gene (reference sequence) supplies CDR1 MNHEY and CDR2 SMNVEV. Including cysteine and phenylalanine, the CDR3 has 14 amino acids. The CDR3 DNA has 42 bases and is translated from base 1. V drops 2 bases and J drops 3 bases, leaving 8 bases in between. For this clone: Its antigen remains undetermined. Per-base qualities were not stored, and no clone one base away is much larger.

For sequencing of the TCRbeta CDR3 region, genomic DNA was extracted from the sorted cells. The immunoSEQ Assay was used for sequencing of TCRbeta CDR3 regions. The table comes from immuneACCESS by way of TCRdb, which keeps in-frame sequences with V and J called. Part of the clones is missing from these tables; in studies checked, under half for an unresolved V gene and the rest for unknown reasons. The sample data list 90,000 to 120,000 clones, and about 91% of these were observed just once. About 1.2% of the sample comes from the top ten. The TCR sequence derives from an adult with an advanced solid tumor such as melanoma, head and neck, liver or kidney cancer. The source was CD4+ or CD8+ T cells sorted from blood, collected in a trial of the OX40 agonist ivuxolimab. The receptor chain draws on TRBV27 and TRBJ1-5; perhaps TRBD1 is the D gene, with 5 bases matching. The CDR3 amino acid sequence is: CASSLMGLNQPQHF. The nucleotides are TGTGCCAGCAGTTTAATGGGACTCAATCAGCCCCAGCATTTT.